The clone carrying this TCR beta chain was detected only a few times. This specimen belongs to a study of blood T cell repertoires in COVID-19. In the study overall: Researchers got acute and convalescent COVID-19 samples from the United States, Italy and Spain.

There are 15 residues in the CDR3. Germline V CDR1 and CDR2: SEHNR, FQNEAQ (reference sequence). The V gene lost 1 base and the J gene lost 9 bases, with 18 bases spanning the gap. Participant age was roughly 18 to 95 years, and participants resided in 25 or so US areas. Clinical history as reported by participants underpinned cohort assignment. The assay was immunoSEQ multiplex PCR, and TCRdb's table has in-frame clones only and misses some. The sample holds just over 250,000 clones, about 86% seen once. The TCR sequence derives from a man younger than 45 with acute COVID-19. Sequenced input: PBMCs or T cells enriched from blood (not recorded which). The gene calls are TRBV7-9 and TRBJ1-2, with unresolved D. CDR3 nucleotide sequence: TGTGCCAGCAGCTTAGTCGGGGTAGGATATCGAAGCTACACCTTC. Its protein product is CASSLVGVGYRSYTF.